The following is a T cell receptor (beta chain) sequence with its context. Its specificity is unknown. TCRdb re-called the 5' RACE reads with MiXCR, one entry per CDR3 protein. The sample holds 130,000 to 150,000 distinct CDR3 sequences, 15% to 20% seen once. These data originate in a study of T-cell memory formation after mild COVID-19. Overall study: The two donors had largely donor-specific TCR clusters.

The CDR3 runs 12 residues. V gave up 5 bases and J gave up 6 bases, with 11 bases separating them. Notes on the study in general: Among clones peaking at day 37 in the second wave, SARS-CoV-2 specificity remained unconfirmed. CD4/CD8 balance characterized clones contracting day 15 to 85, and CD4+ skew characterized later expanders.

The source of this sequence is an adult woman who had mild COVID-19 (a few samples of this study predate the infection). Cell type and time point are not known. This chain joins TRBV12-3 or TRBV12-4 and TRBJ2-7, with D perhaps matching TRBD1 (6 bases). Sequencing was performed on PBMCs or a T cell subset sorted from them (not recorded which). CDR3 nucleotides: TGTGCCAGCAGTCTAACAGGGATCGAGCAGTACTTC. It yields the protein CASSLTGIEQYF.